This TCR beta chain was observed in a study of CD8+CD57+ T cells in acquired aplastic anemia. The CDR3 spans 13 residues. V was pared by 6 bases and J by 6 bases, with 9 bases between. The germline gives CDR1 SNHLY, CDR2 FYNNEI. Sequencing involved patients with CD8+CD57+ cell expansion previously shown by flow cytometry. This clonotype was detected only a few times. Using genomic DNA as the template, TCR beta VDJ and CDR3 profiling was carried out. Via MiXCR, TCRdb re-called the reads, giving one row per CDR3 protein. This table has 250,000 or so distinct CDR3 sequences, around 43% appearing once. This clonotype originated in a human donor with aplastic anemia. The specimen sequenced was sorted CD4+, CD8+, or CD8+CD57+ T cells (not recorded which) from PBMCs. The genes are TRBV2 and TRBJ1-6, with a possible D match to TRBD1 (5 bases). CDR3 DNA sequence: TGTGCCAGCAGGACAGCTGGTAATTCACCCCTCCACTTT. Its translation: CASRTAGNSPLHF.